This is a list of T cell receptor beta chains from one sample in a study of cytomegalovirus exposure and HLA in healthy donors. Data came from immunoSEQ multiplex PCR; TCRdb stores just in-frame clones and leaves some out. Among about 200,000 clones, 12% were seen once, and the ten largest hold about 8%. The sequencing input was PBMCs. These receptors originate from a man in his fifties in good health and CMV-seropositive. Both conserved end residues are part of each CDR3. D genes are given only for firm matches. Rows give clone size only sometimes, using once, few, many, or a class for an expanded clone.

length	V	D	J	size	DNA	CDR3
15	TRBV9	-	TRBJ1-3	once	TGTGCCAGCAGCGTAGACAGAAACTCTGGAAACACCATATATTTT	CASSVDRNSGNTIYF
14	TRBV6-5	TRBD1	TRBJ1-2	few	TGTGCCAGCCGACGACAGGGAAATTCGTATGGCTACACCTTC	CASRRQGNSYGYTF
15	TRBV6-4	TRBD2	TRBJ2-3	-	TGTGCCAGCAGCGAGCGGGGGCTTCCCCTAGATACGCAGTATTTT	CASSERGLPLDTQYF
14	TRBV18	-	TRBJ1-5	-	TGTGCCAGCTCACCACGACAGCGCAATCAGCCCCAGCATTTT	CASSPRQRNQPQHF
13	TRBV7-7	-	TRBJ1-4	few	TGTGCCAGCAGCCCAACCATAAAATCCACGGAGATTTTT	CASSPTIKSTEIF
17	TRBV7-2	TRBD2	TRBJ2-1	-	TGTGCCAGCAGCTCGCCGTCTAGCGGGGGTACTTACAATGAGCAGTTCTTC	CASSSPSSGGTYNEQFF
13	TRBV6-1	-	TRBJ1-1	few	TGTGCCAGCAGGGACTCACCCTTCAGGGAAGCTTTCTTT	CASRDSPFREAFF
13	TRBV11-3	-	TRBJ2-1	-	TGTGCCAGCAGCTTCGCCGGTCGCAATGAGCAGTTCTTC	CASSFAGRNEQFF
15	TRBV5-6	TRBD2	TRBJ2-3	few	TGTGCCAGCAGCTTGTGGGGACTAGGAACAGATACGCAGTATTTT	CASSLWGLGTDTQYF
14	TRBV30	TRBD1	TRBJ2-7	-	TGTGCCTGGAGTGTACGGACAGGGGGGTACGAGCAGTACTTC	CAWSVRTGGYEQYF
12	TRBV30	-	TRBJ1-6	few	TGTGCCCGGGCAGGGGATAATTCACCCCTCCACTTT	CARAGDNSPLHF
14	TRBV10-3	TRBD1	TRBJ1-1	few	TGTGCCATCTGCTCGGGACAGGGGGGCGCTGAAGCTTTCTTT	CAICSGQGGAEAFF
14	TRBV5-1	-	TRBJ2-5	few	TGCGCCAGCAGCTTCCCAGGGGGGCAGGAGACCCAGTACTTC	CASSFPGGQETQYF
14	TRBV7-9	-	TRBJ1-1	few	TGTGCCAGCAGAAAAGGCTGGGGGGAGGCGGAAGCTTTCTTT	CASRKGWGEAEAFF
17	TRBV28	-	TRBJ1-3	-	TGTGCCAGCAGCCCCCGGGAGGGCGAAGGCTCTGGAAACACCATATATTTT	CASSPREGEGSGNTIYF
12	TRBV2	-	TRBJ1-2	few	TGTGCCAGCACTCGGGACTCCTATGGCTACACCTTC	CASTRDSYGYTF
14	TRBV7-8	-	TRBJ1-5	-	TGTGCCAGCAGACGAAAAGAGGGCAATCAGCCCCAGCATTTT	CASRRKEGNQPQHF
14	TRBV5-1	TRBD1	TRBJ1-1	few	TGCGCCAGCAGCTCCTCAGGGGGAGGAACTGAAGCTTTCTTT	CASSSSGGGTEAFF
14	TRBV9	-	TRBJ1-2	-	TGTGCCAGCAGCGTAGCTAATCAGGGCTATGGCTACACCTTC	CASSVANQGYGYTF
14	TRBV18	TRBD1	TRBJ2-3	few	TGTGCCAGCTCAAAGGACAGGGGAACAGATACGCAGTATTTT	CASSKDRGTDTQYF
16	TRBV6-5	TRBD1	TRBJ1-2	-	TGTGCCAGCAGTAACTACAGGGGGACCGCTAACTATGGCTACACCTTC	CASSNYRGTANYGYTF
15	TRBV7-2	TRBD1	TRBJ1-1	-	TGTGCCAGCAGCTTTAGGGGGCGGGGAAACACTGAAGCTTTCTTT	CASSFRGRGNTEAFF
15	TRBV2	TRBD2	TRBJ2-1	-	TGTGCCAGCAGTGAAAGACTAGCGGGGCTCAATGAGCAGTTCTTC	CASSERLAGLNEQFF
14	TRBV6-1	-	TRBJ1-2	few	TGTGCCAGCAGGAGTCGGGATCCCCCCTATGGCTACACCTTC	CASRSRDPPYGYTF
14	TRBV27	TRBD1	TRBJ2-1	few	TGTGCCAGCACGGGGACAGGGGGCATGAATGAGCAGTTCTTC	CASTGTGGMNEQFF
15	TRBV9	-	TRBJ1-1	few	TGTGCCAGCAGCGTAGTAGGGGGTAAGGGCGCTGAAGCTTTCTTT	CASSVVGGKGAEAFF
15	TRBV7-9	-	TRBJ2-7	-	TGTGCCAGCAGCTTAGACGGTTCTAGTCGGAGCGAGCAGTACTTC	CASSLDGSSRSEQYF
16	TRBV9	TRBD2	TRBJ2-3	-	TGTGCCAGCAGCGTAGCGGCGGGGGACCACACAGATACGCAGTATTTT	CASSVAAGDHTDTQYF
14	TRBV14	-	TRBJ1-6	-	TGTGCCAGCAGCCAACAGGGGTCTTATTCACCCCTCCACTTT	CASSQQGSYSPLHF
13	TRBV30	TRBD2	TRBJ2-1	-	TGTGCCTGGACACTAGCGTTCTACAATGAGCAGTTCTTC	CAWTLAFYNEQFF
13	TRBV18	-	TRBJ1-1	few	TGTGCCAGCTCACCAAGTTCACAGACTGAAGCTTTCTTT	CASSPSSQTEAFF
14	TRBV7-2	TRBD1	TRBJ2-5	-	TGTGCCAGCAGCTTAGAGGGGGCTAGGGGGACCCAGTACTTC	CASSLEGARGTQYF
14	TRBV9	TRBD1	TRBJ1-1	few	TGTGCCAGCAGCGCGGGACAGGGGATTTCTGAAGCTTTCTTT	CASSAGQGISEAFF
14	TRBV7-9	-	TRBJ2-3	-	TGTGCCAGCAGCTTAGGGGGCTGGCAAGATACGCAGTATTTT	CASSLGGWQDTQYF
16	TRBV2	-	TRBJ1-1	few	TGTGCCAGCAGGGGGGACACGGCCTTTACCGAGGTTGAAGCTTTCTTT	CASRGDTAFTEVEAFF
16	TRBV7-9	TRBD1	TRBJ2-7	-	TGTGCCAGCAGCTTAGTCGGGACAGAGAGCTCCTACGAGCAGTACTTC	CASSLVGTESSYEQYF
11	TRBV30	-	TRBJ1-1	few	TGTGCCTTCGACAGTTACCCTGAAGCTTTCTTT	CAFDSYPEAFF